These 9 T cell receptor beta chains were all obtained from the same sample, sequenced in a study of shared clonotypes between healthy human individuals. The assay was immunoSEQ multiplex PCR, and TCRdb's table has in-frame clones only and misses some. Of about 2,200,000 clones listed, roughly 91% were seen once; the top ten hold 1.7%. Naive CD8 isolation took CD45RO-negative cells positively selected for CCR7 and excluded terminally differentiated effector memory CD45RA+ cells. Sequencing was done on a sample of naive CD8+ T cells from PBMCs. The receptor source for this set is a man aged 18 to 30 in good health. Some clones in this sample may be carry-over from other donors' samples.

The CDR3: CASSPDLNFEKLFF. The CDR3 bases are TGTGCCAGCAGCCCGGACCTCAATTTCGAAAAACTGTTTTTT. V gene TRBV6-4 combines with J gene TRBJ1-4; the D is unclear. Looked up from germline, CDR1 is MRHNA and CDR2 is SNTAGT. The CDR3 totals 14 residues. Trimming removed 6 bases at V and 8 bases at J, with 16 bases between.

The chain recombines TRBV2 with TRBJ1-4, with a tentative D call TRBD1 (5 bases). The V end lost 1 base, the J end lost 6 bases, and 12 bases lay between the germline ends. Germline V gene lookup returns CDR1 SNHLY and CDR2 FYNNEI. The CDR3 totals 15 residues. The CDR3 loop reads CASSEEGRDYEKLFF. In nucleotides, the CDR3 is TGTGCCAGCAGTGAAGAGGGCAGGGATTATGAAAAACTGTTTTTT.

CDR3 DNA sequence: TGTGCCAGCAGTGTCGACAGGGAATCTTCAACTAATGAAAAACTGTTTTTT. It translates to CASSVDRESSTNEKLFF. The J gene is TRBJ1-4, the V gene TRBV2; 7 bases line up with TRBD1. Germline V gives CDR1 SNHLY, CDR2 FYNNEI. The V segment lost 4 bases and the J segment 0 bases; nucleotides outside the gene matches: 8. The CDR3 covers 17 residues.

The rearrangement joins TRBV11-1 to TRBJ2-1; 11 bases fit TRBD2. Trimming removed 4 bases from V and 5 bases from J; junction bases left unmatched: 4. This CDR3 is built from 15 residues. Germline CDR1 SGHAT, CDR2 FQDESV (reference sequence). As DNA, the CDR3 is TGTGCCAGCAGCTCACTAGCGGGAGCCAACAATGAGCAGTTCTTC. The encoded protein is CASSSLAGANNEQFF.

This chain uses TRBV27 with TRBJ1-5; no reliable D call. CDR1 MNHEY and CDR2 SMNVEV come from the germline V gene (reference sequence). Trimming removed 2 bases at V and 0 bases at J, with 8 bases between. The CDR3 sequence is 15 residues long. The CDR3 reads CASSLGHFSNQPQHF. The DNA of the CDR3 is TGTGCCAGCAGTTTAGGGCACTTTAGCAATCAGCCCCAGCATTTT.

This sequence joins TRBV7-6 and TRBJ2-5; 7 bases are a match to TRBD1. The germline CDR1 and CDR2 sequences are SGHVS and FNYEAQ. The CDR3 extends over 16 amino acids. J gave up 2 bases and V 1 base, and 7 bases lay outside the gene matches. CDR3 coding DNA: TGTGCCAGCAGCTTAGTAGATCGACAGGGACAAGAGACCCAGTACTTC. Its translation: CASSLVDRQGQETQYF.

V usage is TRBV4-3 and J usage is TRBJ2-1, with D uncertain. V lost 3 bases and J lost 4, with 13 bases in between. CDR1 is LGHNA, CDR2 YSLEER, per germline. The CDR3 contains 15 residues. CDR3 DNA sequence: TGCGCCAGCAGCCACGACAACGACCTATACAATGAGCAGTTCTTC. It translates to CASSHDNDLYNEQFF.

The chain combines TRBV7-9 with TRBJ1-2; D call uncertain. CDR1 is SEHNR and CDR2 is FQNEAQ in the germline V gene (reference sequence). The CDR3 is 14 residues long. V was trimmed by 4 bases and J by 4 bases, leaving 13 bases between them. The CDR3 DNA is TGTGCCAGCAGCTCTGGCGAACACTTCTATGGCTACACCTTC. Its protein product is CASSSGEHFYGYTF.

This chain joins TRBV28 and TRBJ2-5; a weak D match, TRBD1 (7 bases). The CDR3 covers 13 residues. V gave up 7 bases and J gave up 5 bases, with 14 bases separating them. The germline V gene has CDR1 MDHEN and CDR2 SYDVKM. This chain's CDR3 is CASTLQGRETQYF. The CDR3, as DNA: TGTGCCAGCACCCTACAGGGGAGGGAGACCCAGTACTTC. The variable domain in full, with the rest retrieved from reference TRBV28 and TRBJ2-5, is DVKVTQSSRYLVKRTGEKVFLECVQDMDHENMFWYRQDPGLGLRLIYFSYDVKMKEKGDIPEGYSVSREKKERFSLILESASTNQTSMYLCASTLQGRETQYFGPGTRLLVL.